This TCR beta chain was recorded in a study of T cells in Graves' hyperthyroidism and ophthalmopathy. Across the study: Prior to any treatment, at the point of initial diagnosis, peripheral blood was collected. Notes on the study in general: The blood repertoire included most of the expanded thyroid clonotypes above 0.001.

Germline V gene lookup returns CDR1 SGHRS and CDR2 YFSETQ. V trimming: 4 bases; J trimming: 0 bases; junction bases outside the gene matches: 5. CDR3 size: 18 residues. TCR beta CDR3 region amplification was performed from RNA transcripts. An initial round of RT-PCR targeting the TCR CDR3 relied on the HTBI primer set. TCRdb ran MiXCR on the multiplex PCR reads and lists one entry per CDR3 protein. The data contain about 370,000 distinct CDR3 sequences, 13% to 15% of them singletons. The table lists this clonotype with many counts. What it recognizes is unknown. Patients with ophthalmopathy all had a Clinical Activity Score of at least 3, a NOSPECS grade of at least 4 and duration under 3 months.

The chain recombines TRBV5-1 with TRBJ2-2; 14 nucleotides align to TRBD2. Sequencing input: blood. This TCR derives from a woman in her fifties or sixties with Graves' ophthalmopathy. The DNA of the CDR3 is TGCGCCAGCAGCCCCCGACTAGCGGGAGGGTCGAACACCGGGGAGCTGTTTTTT. It encodes CASSPRLAGGSNTGELFF.